The sequence of this T cell receptor beta chain was determined in a study of CD8 T cells in Susac syndrome. CDR1 is SGHVS, CDR2 FQNEAQ, per germline. CDR3 length: 17 amino acids. V lost 1 base to trimming and J lost 1 base; unmatched junction nucleotides: 8. It was with random hexamers that 0.5 to 1 ug RNA was reverse transcribed. Via MiXCR, TCRdb re-called the immunoSEQ multiplex PCR reads, giving one row per CDR3 protein. The sample has approximately 140,000 distinct CDR3 sequences, roughly 95% seen once; the top ten hold approximately 0.11%. Sequences were obtained from CD4+ T cells from PBMCs. The TCR comes from a human donor with multiple sclerosis. V is TRBV7-8 and J is TRBJ1-1, with TRBD1 matching 8 bases. The CDR3 nucleotides are TGTGCCAGCAGCTTAGGGAAGGACAGGGTGAAGAACACTGAAGCTTTCTTT. Translation gives CASSLGKDRVKNTEAFF.